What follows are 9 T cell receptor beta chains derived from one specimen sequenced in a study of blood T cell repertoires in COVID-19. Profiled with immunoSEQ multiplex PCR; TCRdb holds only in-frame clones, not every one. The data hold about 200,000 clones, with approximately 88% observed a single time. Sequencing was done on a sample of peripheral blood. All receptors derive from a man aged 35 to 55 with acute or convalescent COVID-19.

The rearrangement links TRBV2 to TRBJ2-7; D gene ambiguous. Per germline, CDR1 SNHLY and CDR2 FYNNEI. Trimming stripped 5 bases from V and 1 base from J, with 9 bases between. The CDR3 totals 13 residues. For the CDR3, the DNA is TGTGCCAGCAGTTTTGACATTTCCTACGAGCAGTACTTC. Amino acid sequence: CASSFDISYEQYF.

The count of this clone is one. This CDR3 reads CASSYLGLAGGKQFF. CDR3 DNA: TGTGCCAGCAGTTACCTGGGACTAGCGGGAGGAAAGCAGTTCTTC. V usage is TRBV6-5 and J usage is TRBJ2-1, with 15 bases fitting TRBD2. Germline V gene lookup returns CDR1 MNHEY and CDR2 SVGAGI. J lost 11 bases, V lost 2 bases, and 4 bases had no gene match. The CDR3 has 15 amino acids.

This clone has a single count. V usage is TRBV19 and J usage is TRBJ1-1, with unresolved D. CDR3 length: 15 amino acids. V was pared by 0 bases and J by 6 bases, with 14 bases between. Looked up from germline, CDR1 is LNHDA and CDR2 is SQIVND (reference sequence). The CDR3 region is CASSIEAALGAEAFF. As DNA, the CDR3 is TGTGCCAGTAGTATAGAGGCGGCACTGGGAGCTGAAGCTTTCTTT.

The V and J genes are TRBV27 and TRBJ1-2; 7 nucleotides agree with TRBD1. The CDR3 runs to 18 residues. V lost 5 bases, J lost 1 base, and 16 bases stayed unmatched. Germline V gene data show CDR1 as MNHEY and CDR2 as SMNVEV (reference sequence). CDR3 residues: CASSHRDRDLLINYGYTF. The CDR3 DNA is TGTGCCAGCAGTCACCGGGACAGAGACCTCTTAATTAACTATGGCTACACCTTC.

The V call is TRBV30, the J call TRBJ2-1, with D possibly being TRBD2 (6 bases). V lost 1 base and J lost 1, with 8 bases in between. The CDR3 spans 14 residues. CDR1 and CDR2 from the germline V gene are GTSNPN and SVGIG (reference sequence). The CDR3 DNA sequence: TGTGCCTGGAGTGCGGACTATTCCTACAATGAGCAGTTCTTC. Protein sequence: CAWSADYSYNEQFF.

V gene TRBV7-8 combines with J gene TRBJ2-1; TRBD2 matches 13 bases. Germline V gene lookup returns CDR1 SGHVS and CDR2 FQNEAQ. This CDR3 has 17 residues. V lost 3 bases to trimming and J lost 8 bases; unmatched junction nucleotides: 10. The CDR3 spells CASSFSLGLAGLDEQFF. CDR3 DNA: TGTGCCAGCAGCTTTTCGCTGGGACTAGCGGGATTGGATGAGCAGTTCTTC.

Here the CDR3 reads CASSTGQIGTDTQYF. In DNA form, the CDR3 reads TGTGCCAGCAGCACCGGACAGATTGGCACAGATACGCAGTATTTT. The gene calls are TRBV5-4 and TRBJ2-3; possible D gene TRBD1, 6 bases. V dropped 4 bases and J dropped 1 base, with 13 bases sitting between them. Germline V CDR1 and CDR2: SGHNT, YYREEE (reference sequence). The CDR3 has 15 residues.

CDR3 region: CASSSPLAEQETQYF. CDR3 DNA: TGTGCCAGCAGCTCCCCCTTAGCGGAACAAGAGACCCAGTACTTC. The V and J genes are TRBV7-2 and TRBJ2-5; D may be TRBD2 (6 bases). The CDR3 consists of 15 residues. CDR1 SGHTA and CDR2 FQGNSA come from the germline V gene. Trimming removed 4 bases from V and 2 bases from J, with 14 bases in between. Complete variable domain (other parts from reference TRBV7-2 and TRBJ2-5): GAGVSQSPSNKVTEKGKDVELRCDPISGHTALYWYRQSLGQGLEFLIYFQGNSAPDKSGLPSDRFSAERTGGSVSTLTIQRTQQEDSAVYLCASSSPLAEQETQYFGPGTRLLVL.

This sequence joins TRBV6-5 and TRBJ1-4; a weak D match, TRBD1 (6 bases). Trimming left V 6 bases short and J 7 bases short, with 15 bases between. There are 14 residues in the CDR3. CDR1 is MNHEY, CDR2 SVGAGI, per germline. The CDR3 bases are TGTGCCAGCAGCAAGTCAGGGGCCAGTGAAAAACTGTTTTTT. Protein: CASSKSGASEKLFF.